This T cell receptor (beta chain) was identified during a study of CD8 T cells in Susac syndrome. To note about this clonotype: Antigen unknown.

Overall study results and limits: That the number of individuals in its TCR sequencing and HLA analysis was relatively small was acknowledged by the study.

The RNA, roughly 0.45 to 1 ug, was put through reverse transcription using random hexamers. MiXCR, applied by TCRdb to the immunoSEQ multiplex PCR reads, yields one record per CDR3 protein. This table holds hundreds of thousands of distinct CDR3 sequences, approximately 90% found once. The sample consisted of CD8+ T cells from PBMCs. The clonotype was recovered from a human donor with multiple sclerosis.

DNA of the CDR3: TGTGCCAGCAGCTTAACGGGGCAGATCCTCGGGGAGCTGTTTTTT. Amino acid sequence: CASSLTGQILGELFF. This chain joins TRBV7-3 and TRBJ2-2; a weak D match, TRBD1 (5 bases). V was shortened by 0 bases and J by 7 bases, with 12 bases between the two germline ends. Germline V gene lookup returns CDR1 SGHTA and CDR2 FQGTGA. The CDR3 runs 15 residues.